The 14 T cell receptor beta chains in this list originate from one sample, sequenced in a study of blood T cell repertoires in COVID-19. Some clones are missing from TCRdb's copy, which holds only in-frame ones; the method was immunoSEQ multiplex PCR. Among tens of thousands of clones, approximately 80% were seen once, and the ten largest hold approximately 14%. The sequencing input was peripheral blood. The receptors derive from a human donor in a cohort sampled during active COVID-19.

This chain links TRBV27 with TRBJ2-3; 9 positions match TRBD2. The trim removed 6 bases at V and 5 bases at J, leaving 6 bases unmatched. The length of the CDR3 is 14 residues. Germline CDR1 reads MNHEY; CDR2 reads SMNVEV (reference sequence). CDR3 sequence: CASRGLAFLDTQYF. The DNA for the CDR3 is TGTGCCAGCAGGGGACTAGCTTTCTTAGATACGCAGTATTTT.

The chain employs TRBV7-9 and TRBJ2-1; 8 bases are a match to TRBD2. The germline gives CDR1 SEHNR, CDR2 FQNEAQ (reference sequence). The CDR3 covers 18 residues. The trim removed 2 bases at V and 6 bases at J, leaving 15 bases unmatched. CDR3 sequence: CASSLSGGGTLNLNEQFF. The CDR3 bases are TGTGCCAGCAGCTTATCGGGCGGGGGGACTCTTAACCTCAATGAGCAGTTCTTC.

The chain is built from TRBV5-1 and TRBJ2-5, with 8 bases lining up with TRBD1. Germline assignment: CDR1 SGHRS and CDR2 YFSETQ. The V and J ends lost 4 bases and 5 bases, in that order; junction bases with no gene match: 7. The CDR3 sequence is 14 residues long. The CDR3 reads CASSLRQGWETQYF. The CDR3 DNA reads TGCGCCAGCAGCCTAAGACAGGGGTGGGAGACCCAGTACTTC.

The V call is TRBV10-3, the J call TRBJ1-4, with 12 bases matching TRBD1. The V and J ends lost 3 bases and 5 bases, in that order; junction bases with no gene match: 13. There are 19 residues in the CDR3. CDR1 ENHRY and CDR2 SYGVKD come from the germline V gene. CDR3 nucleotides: TGTGCCATCAGTGATTTCTCCGCCGGGACAGGGGGCCCAAATGAAAAACTGTTTTTT. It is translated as CAISDFSAGTGGPNEKLFF.

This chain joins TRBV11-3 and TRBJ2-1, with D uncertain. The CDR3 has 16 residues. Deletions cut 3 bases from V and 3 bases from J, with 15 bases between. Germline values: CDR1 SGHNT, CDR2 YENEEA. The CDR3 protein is CASSLKSGPIYNEQFF. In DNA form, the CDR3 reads TGTGCCAGCAGCTTGAAATCTGGCCCGATCTACAATGAGCAGTTCTTC.

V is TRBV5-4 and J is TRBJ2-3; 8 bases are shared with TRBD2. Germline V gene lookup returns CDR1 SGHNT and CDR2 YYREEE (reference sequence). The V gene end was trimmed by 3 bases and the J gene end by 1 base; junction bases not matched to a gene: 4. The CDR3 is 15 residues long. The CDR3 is CASSSPGLGTDTQYF. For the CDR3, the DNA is TGTGCCAGCAGCTCCCCGGGACTAGGCACAGATACGCAGTATTTT.

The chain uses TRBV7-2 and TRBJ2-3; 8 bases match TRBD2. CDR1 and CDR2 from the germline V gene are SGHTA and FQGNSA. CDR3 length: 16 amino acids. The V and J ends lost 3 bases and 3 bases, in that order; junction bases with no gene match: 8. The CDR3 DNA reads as TGTGCCAGCAGCTTGGTCGCGGGGGGTATTACAGATACGCAGTATTTT. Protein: CASSLVAGGITDTQYF.

The CDR3 here is CASSQGQGGNSPLHF. CDR3 DNA sequence: TGTGCCAGCAGCCAAGGGCAGGGGGGAAACTCACCCCTCCACTTT. This sequence joins TRBV3-1 (or the pseudogene TRBV3-2) and TRBJ1-6, with 7 bases aligning to TRBD1. The germline CDR1 and CDR2 sequences are LGHDT and YNNKEL (reference sequence). The V and J ends lost 1 base and 10 bases, in that order; junction bases with no gene match: 7. The CDR3 length is 15 residues.

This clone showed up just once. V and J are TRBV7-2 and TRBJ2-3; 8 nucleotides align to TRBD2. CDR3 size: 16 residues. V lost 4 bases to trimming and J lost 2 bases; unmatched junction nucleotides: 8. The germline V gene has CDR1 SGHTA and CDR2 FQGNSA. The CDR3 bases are TGTGCCAGCAGCTATGGACTAGCCCCACACACAGATACGCAGTATTTT. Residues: CASSYGLAPHTDTQYF.

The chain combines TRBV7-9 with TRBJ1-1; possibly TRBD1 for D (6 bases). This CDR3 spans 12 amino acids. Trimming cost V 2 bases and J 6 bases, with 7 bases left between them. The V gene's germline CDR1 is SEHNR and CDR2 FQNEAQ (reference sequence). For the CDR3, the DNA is TGTGCCAGCAGCTTACCAGGGGCTGAAGCTTTCTTT. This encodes CASSLPGAEAFF.

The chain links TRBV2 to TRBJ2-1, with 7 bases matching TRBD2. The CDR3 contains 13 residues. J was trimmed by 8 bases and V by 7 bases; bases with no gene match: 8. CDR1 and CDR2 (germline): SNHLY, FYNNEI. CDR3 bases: TGTGCCAGCAAAGGTAGCGGGCCCGATGAGCAGTTCTTC. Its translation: CASKGSGPDEQFF.

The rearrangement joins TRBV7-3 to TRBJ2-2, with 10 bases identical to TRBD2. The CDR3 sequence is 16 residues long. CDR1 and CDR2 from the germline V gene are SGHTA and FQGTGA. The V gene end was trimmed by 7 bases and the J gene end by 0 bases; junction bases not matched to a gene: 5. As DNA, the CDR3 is TGTGCCAGCACTAGCGGGGGTTACGCGAACACCGGGGAGCTGTTTTTT. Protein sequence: CASTSGGYANTGELFF.

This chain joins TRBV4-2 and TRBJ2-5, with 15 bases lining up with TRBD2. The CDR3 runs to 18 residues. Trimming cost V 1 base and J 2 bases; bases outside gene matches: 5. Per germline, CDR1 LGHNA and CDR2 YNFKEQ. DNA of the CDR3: TGTGCCAGCAGCCAAGGGGGACTAGCGGGGGGTCGTCAAGAGACCCAGTACTTC. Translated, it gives CASSQGGLAGGRQETQYF.

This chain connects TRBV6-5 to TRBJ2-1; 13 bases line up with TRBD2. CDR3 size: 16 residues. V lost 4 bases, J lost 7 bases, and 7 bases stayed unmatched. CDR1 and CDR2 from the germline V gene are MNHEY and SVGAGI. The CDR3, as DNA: TGTGCCAGCAGTTCCCCACTAGCGGGGGGGTCTAATGAGCAGTTCTTC. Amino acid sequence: CASSSPLAGGSNEQFF.